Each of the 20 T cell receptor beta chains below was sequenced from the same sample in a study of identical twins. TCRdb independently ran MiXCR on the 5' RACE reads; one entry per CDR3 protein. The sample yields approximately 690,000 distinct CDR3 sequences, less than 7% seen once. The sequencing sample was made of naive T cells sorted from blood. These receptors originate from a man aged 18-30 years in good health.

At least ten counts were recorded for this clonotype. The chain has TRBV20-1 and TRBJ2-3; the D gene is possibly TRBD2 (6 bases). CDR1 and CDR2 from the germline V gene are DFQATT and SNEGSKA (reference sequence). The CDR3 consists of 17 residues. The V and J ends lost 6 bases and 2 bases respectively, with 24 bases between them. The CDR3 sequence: CSARGRSGGPSTDTQYF. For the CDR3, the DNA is TGCAGTGCCCGAGGGAGGAGCGGAGGCCCCTCCACAGATACGCAGTATTTT.

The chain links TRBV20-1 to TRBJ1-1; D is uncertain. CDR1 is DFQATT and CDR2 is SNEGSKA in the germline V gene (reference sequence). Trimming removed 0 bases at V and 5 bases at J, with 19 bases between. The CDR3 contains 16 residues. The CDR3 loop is CSARDRVEGYSTEAFF. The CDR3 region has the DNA TGCAGTGCTAGAGATAGAGTCGAGGGCTACTCGACTGAAGCTTTCTTT.

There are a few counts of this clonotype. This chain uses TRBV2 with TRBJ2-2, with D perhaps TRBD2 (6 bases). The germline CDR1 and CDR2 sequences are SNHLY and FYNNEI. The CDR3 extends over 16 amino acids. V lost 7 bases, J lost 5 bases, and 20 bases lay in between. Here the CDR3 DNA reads TGTGCCAGCACCTGGTTTTTTACTAGCCGAACCGGGGAGCTGTTTTTT. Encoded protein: CASTWFFTSRTGELFF.

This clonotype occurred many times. CDR3 DNA: TGCAGTGCTAGAGTAATACAGGGCACTGAAGCTTTCTTT. This codes for CSARVIQGTEAFF. V and J are TRBV20-1 and TRBJ1-1, with D tentatively TRBD1 (6 bases). Germline V CDR1 and CDR2: DFQATT, SNEGSKA (reference sequence). This CDR3 has 13 residues. The ends were cut back, 1 base at V and 4 bases at J, with 10 bases in the middle.

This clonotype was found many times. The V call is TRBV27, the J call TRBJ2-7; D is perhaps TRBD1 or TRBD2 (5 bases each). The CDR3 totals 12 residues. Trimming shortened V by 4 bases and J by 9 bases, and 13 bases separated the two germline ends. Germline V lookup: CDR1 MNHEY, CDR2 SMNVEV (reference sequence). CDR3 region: CASSSRVGPQYF. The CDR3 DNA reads TGTGCCAGCAGTTCGCGGGTGGGGCCGCAGTACTTC.

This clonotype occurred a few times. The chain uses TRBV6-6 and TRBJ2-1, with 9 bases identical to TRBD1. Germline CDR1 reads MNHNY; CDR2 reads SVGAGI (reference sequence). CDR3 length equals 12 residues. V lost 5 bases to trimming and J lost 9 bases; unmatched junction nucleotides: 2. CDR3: CASSTGGGEQFF. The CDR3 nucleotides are TGTGCCAGCAGTACAGGGGGCGGTGAGCAGTTCTTC.

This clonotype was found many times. CDR3 protein: CASSLEHWGAGEEQFF. The CDR3 nucleotides are TGTGCCAGCAGCTTAGAACATTGGGGGGCAGGGGAAGAGCAGTTCTTC. The rearrangement joins TRBV7-2 to TRBJ2-1; D is tentatively TRBD1 or TRBD2 (6 bases each). From germline, CDR1 is SGHTA and CDR2 FQGNSA. The V end lost 1 base, the J end lost 10 bases, and 20 bases lay between the germline ends. The CDR3 has 16 amino acids.

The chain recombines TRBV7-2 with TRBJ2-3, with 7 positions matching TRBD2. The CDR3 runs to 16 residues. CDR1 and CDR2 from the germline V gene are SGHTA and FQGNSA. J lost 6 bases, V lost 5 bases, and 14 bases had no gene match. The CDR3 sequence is CASSPMAAGVIDTQYF. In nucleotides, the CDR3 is TGTGCCAGCAGCCCCATGGCTGCGGGAGTGATTGATACGCAGTATTTT.

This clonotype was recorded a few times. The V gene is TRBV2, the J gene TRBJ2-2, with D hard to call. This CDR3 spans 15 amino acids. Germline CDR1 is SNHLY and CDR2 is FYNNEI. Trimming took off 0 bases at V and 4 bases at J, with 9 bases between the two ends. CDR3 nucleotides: TGTGCCAGCAGTGAAGCGCTTCGCCTCACCGGGGAGCTGTTTTTT. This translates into CASSEALRLTGELFF.

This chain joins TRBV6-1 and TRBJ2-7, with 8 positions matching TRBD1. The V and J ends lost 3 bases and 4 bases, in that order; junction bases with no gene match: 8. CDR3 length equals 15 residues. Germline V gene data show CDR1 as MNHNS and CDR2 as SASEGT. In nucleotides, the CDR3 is TGTGCCAGCAGTGATCGACCGGGACAGGCTTACGAGCAGTACGTC. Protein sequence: CASSDRPGQAYEQYV.

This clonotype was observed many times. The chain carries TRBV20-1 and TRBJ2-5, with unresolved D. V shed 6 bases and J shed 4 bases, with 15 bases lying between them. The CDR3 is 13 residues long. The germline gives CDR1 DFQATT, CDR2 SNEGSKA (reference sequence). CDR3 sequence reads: CSAGTSPVETQYF. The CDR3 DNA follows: TGCAGTGCCGGTACCTCTCCAGTAGAGACCCAGTACTTC.

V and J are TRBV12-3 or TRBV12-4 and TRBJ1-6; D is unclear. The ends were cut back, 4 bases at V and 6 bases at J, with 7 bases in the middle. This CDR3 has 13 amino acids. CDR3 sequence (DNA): TGTGCCAGCAGTTCCCTACTTAATTCACCCCTCCACTTT. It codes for CASSSLLNSPLHF.

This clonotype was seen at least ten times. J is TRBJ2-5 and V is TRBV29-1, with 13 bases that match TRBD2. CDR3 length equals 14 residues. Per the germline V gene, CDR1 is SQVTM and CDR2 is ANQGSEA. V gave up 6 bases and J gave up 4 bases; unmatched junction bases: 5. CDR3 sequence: CSVAGTSGIETQYF. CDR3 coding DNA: TGCAGCGTGGCCGGGACTAGCGGGATAGAGACCCAGTACTTC. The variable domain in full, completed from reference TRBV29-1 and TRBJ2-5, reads SAVISQKPSRDICQRGTSLTIQCQVDSQVTMMFWYRQQPGQSLTLIATANQGSEATYESGFVIDKFPISRPNLTFSTLTVSNMSPEDSSIYLCSVAGTSGIETQYFGPGTRLLVL.

The CDR3 DNA is TGTGCCAGCTCCCCGACTAGCCCGGGGGAGCAGTTCTTC. This encodes CASSPTSPGEQFF. V usage is TRBV18 and J usage is TRBJ2-1; 7 bases are shared with TRBD2. V shed 6 bases, J shed 10 bases, and the junction held 9 bases outside the gene matches. Germline assignment: CDR1 KGHSH and CDR2 LQKENI. This CDR3 comprises 13 residues.

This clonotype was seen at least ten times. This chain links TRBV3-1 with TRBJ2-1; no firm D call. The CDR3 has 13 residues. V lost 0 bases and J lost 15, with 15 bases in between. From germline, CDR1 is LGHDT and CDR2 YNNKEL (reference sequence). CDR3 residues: CASSQDKTVGPFF. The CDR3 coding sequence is TGTGCCAGCAGCCAAGATAAAACCGTTGGCCCGTTCTTC.

CDR3 nucleotide sequence: TGCGCCAGCAGATATACGGGACTAGCGGGAGACGGAGTAAACACCGGGGAGCTGTTTTTT. As protein: CASRYTGLAGDGVNTGELFF. The rearrangement joins TRBV5-1 to TRBJ2-2, with 14 bases aligning to TRBD2. V gave up 5 bases and J gave up 2 bases; unmatched junction bases: 14. CDR3 size: 20 residues. Germline V lookup: CDR1 SGHRS, CDR2 YFSETQ.

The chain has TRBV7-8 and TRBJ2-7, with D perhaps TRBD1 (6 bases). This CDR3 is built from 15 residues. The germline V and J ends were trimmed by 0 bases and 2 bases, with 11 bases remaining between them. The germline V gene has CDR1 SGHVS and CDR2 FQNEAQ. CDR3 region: CASSLASGDPYEQYV. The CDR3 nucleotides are TGTGCCAGCAGCTTAGCGTCAGGGGACCCCTACGAGCAGTACGTC.

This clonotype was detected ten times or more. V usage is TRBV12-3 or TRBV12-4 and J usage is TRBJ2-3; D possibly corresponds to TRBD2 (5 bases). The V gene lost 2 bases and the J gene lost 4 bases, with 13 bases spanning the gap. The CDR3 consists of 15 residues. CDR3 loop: CASSLWRRTADTQYF. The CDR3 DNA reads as TGTGCCAGCAGTTTATGGAGGAGAACCGCAGATACGCAGTATTTT.

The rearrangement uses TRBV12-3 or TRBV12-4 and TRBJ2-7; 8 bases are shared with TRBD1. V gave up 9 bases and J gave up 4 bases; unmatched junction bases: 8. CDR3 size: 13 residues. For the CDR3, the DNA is TGTGCCAGTGGGACAGGTGTGTGGTACGAGCAGTACTTC. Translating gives CASGTGVWYEQYF.

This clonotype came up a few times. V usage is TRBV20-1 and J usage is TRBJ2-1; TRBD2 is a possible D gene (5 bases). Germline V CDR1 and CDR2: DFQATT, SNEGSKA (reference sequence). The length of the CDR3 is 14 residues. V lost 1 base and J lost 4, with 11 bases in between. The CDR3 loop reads CSARVQRPYNEQFF. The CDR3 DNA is TGCAGTGCTAGAGTTCAGCGGCCTTACAATGAGCAGTTCTTC.